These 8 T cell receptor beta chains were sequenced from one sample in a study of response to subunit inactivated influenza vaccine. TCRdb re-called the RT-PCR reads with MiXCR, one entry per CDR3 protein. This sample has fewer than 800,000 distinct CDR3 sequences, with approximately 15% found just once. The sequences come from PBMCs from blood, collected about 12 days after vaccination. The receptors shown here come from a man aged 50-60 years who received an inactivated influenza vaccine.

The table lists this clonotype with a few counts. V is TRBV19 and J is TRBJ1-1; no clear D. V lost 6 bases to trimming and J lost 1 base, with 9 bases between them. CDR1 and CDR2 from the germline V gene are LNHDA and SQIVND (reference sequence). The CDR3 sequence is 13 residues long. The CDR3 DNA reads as TGTGCCAGTAGACAAAAGCCGAACACTGAAGCTTTCTTT. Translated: CASRQKPNTEAFF.

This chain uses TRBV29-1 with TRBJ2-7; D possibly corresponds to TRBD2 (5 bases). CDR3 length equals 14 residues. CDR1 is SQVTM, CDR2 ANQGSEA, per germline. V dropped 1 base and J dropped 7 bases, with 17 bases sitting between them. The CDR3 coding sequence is TGCAGCGTTGAAGCTTACGGGATGACGCTTGAGCAGTACTTC. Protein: CSVEAYGMTLEQYF.

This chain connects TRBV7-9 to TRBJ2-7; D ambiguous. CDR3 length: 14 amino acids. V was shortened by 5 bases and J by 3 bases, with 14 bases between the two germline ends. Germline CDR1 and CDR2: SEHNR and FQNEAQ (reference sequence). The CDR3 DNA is TGTGCCAGCAGCCCAGACGTTTGGAGCTACGAGCAGTACTTC. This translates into CASSPDVWSYEQYF.

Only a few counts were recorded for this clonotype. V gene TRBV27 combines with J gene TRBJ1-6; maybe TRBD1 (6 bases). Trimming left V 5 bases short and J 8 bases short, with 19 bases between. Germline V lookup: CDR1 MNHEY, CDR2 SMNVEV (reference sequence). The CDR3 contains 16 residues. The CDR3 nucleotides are TGTGCCAGCAGTGCCCAGGCAGCCAGGGGAGATTCACCCCTCCACTTT. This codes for CASSAQAARGDSPLHF.

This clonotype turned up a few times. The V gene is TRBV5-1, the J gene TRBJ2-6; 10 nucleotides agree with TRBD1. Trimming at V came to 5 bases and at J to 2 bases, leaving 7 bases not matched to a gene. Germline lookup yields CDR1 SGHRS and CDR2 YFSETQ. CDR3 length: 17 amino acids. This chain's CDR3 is CASSRGTGVPGANVLTF. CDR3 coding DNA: TGCGCCAGCAGTCGCGGGACAGGGGTTCCTGGGGCCAACGTCCTGACTTTC.

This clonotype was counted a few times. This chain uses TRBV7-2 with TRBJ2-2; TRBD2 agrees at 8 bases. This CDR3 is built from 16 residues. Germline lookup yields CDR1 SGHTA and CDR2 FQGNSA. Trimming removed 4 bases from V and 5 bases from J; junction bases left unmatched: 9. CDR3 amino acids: CASSWGSGGKTGELFF. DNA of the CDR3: TGTGCCAGCAGCTGGGGATCGGGAGGGAAGACCGGGGAGCTGTTTTTT.

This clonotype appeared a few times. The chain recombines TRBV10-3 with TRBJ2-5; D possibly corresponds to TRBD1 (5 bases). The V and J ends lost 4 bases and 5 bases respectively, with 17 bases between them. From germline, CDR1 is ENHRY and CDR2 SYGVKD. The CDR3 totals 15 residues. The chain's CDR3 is CAISARVVNFETQYF. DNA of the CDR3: TGTGCCATCAGTGCCAGGGTAGTCAATTTCGAGACCCAGTACTTC.

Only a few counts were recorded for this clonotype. The CDR3 DNA reads TGTGCCAGCAGTCGACACGATATAACAGGGGGCGGTCAGCCCCAGCATTTT. Translated: CASSRHDITGGGQPQHF. The chain carries TRBV12-3 or TRBV12-4 and TRBJ1-5, with TRBD1 matching over 9 bases. The CDR3 has 17 residues. J gave up 6 bases and V 5 bases, and 14 bases lay outside the gene matches.